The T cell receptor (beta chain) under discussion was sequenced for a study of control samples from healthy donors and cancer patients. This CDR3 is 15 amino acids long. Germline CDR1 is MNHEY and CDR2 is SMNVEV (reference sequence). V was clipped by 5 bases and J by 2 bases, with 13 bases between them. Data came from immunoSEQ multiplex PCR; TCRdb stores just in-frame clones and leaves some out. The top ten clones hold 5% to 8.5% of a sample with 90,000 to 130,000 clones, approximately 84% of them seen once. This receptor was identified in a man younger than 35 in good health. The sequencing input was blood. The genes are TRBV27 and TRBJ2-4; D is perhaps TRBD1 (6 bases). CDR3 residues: CASSTHDRSKNIQYF. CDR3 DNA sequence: TGTGCCAGCAGTACCCACGACAGGTCCAAAAACATTCAGTACTTC.